This T cell receptor (beta chain) appears in the sequencing data of a study of T cell clonality in common variable immunodeficiency. General study points: Shared TCRbeta clones were fewer between CVID subjects than controls. CVID subjects showed higher TCRbeta clonality than healthy controls.

This clone was counted many times. The antigen is undetermined. The CDR3 end is not reached by the read, which stops 3 residues before it; the germline J gene fills it in. TCRdb's copy holds only in-frame clones and misses some; the assay was immunoSEQ multiplex PCR. This sample carries 30,000 to 40,000 clones, none of them present only once. Germline V gives CDR1 MDHEN, CDR2 SYDVKM. The CDR3 runs to 15 residues. Germline trimming cut 7 bases from V and 4 bases from J; bases unmatched to any gene: 8. The clonotype was recovered from a person aged 18-69 years in good health. Material: peripheral blood mononuclear cells. V is TRBV28 and J is TRBJ2-7; 12 bases match TRBD2. The CDR3 DNA, read in part, is TGTGCCAGCACCTTCGGACTAGCGGGACCGTACGAG. Translating gives CASTFGLAGPYE. The complete CDR3 reads CASTFGLAGPYEQYF.